The 24 T cell receptor beta chains below come from one sample, sequenced in a study of blood T cell repertoires in COVID-19. Profiling relied on immunoSEQ multiplex PCR, and the TCRdb table lists in-frame clones only, not all of them. The sample consists of more than 45,000 clones, about nine tenths of them appearing once. Sequences were obtained from peripheral blood. The receptor source for this set is a woman aged 80 or over with COVID-19, enrolled during active disease.

In DNA, the CDR3 is TGCGCCAGCAGCTTGGGACGGGGTGGCTGGAACGAGCAGTACTTC. It encodes CASSLGRGGWNEQYF. This chain joins TRBV5-1 and TRBJ2-7; the D gene is possibly TRBD2 (5 bases). Per germline, CDR1 SGHRS and CDR2 YFSETQ. The CDR3 has 15 residues. Between the trimmed V and J ends, which lost 0 bases and 5 bases, there was a span of 15 bases.

This rearrangement joins TRBV12-3 or TRBV12-4 to TRBJ1-4; D might be TRBD1 (6 bases). Trimming removed 6 bases from V and 8 bases from J, with 13 bases in between. This CDR3 is built from 13 residues. The CDR3 DNA reads TGTGCCAGCAGACCTGACAGGTGGGAAAAACTGTTTTTT. Translated, it gives CASRPDRWEKLFF.

The CDR3 protein is CASRDRGAGNQPQHF. DNA of the CDR3: TGTGCCAGCAGGGACAGGGGCGCTGGCAATCAGCCCCAGCATTTT. This chain connects TRBV2 to TRBJ1-5, with 9 positions matching TRBD1. Germline V CDR1 and CDR2: SNHLY, FYNNEI. The J segment lost 2 bases and the V segment lost 6 bases, leaving 5 bases of the junction unmatched. This CDR3 is 15 amino acids long.

Only one count was recorded for this clone. CDR3 coding DNA: TGTGCCAGCAGACCCGACAGGGGGCCATACAATGAGCAGTTCTTC. It translates to CASRPDRGPYNEQFF. This chain links TRBV6-5 with TRBJ2-1; 10 positions match TRBD1. The V segment lost 6 bases and the J segment 4 bases; nucleotides outside the gene matches: 6. The CDR3 consists of 15 residues. Germline CDR1 is MNHEY and CDR2 is SVGAGI.

The chain uses TRBV30 and TRBJ1-4, with 7 bases that match TRBD1. Germline V gene lookup returns CDR1 GTSNPN and CDR2 SVGIG (reference sequence). The CDR3 is made up of 14 amino acids. Trimming at V came to 0 bases and at J to 8 bases, leaving 6 bases not matched to a gene. As DNA, the CDR3 is TGTGCCTGGAGTGTAGGGGGCTTAGGGGAAAAACTGTTTTTT. Encoded protein: CAWSVGGLGEKLFF.

The chain links TRBV5-1 to TRBJ1-2, with 7 bases that match TRBD1. Trimming at V came to 0 bases and at J to 2 bases, leaving 10 bases not matched to a gene. CDR3 length: 17 residues. Germline loops: CDR1 SGHRS, CDR2 YFSETQ. CDR3 nucleotide sequence: TGCGCCAGCAGCTTGGGGCATCAACGGGACAGCAACTATGGCTACACCTTC. Residues: CASSLGHQRDSNYGYTF.

The rearrangement links TRBV2 to TRBJ1-4, with D possibly TRBD1 on 5 matching bases. The germline V gene has CDR1 SNHLY and CDR2 FYNNEI. V lost 7 bases and J lost 8, with 23 bases in between. CDR3 length equals 16 residues. CDR3 protein: CASTWGAQIGYEKLFF. DNA for the CDR3: TGTGCCAGCACCTGGGGCGCACAGATCGGCTACGAAAAACTGTTTTTT.

Only a few counts were recorded for this clone. The chain carries TRBV7-9 and TRBJ2-7; a possible D gene is TRBD2 (5 bases). Trimming stripped 1 base from V and 7 bases from J, with 17 bases between. This CDR3 has 15 residues. The germline V gene encodes CDR1 SEHNR and CDR2 FQNEAQ (reference sequence). CDR3 loop: CASSLDVTPTGEQYF. CDR3 bases: TGTGCCAGCAGCTTAGACGTGACCCCAACGGGAGAGCAGTACTTC. Variable domain in full (rest from reference TRBV7-9 and TRBJ2-7): DTGVSQNPRHKITKRGQNVTFRCDPISEHNRLYWYRQTLGQGPEFLTYFQNEAQLEKSRLLSDRFSAERPKGSFSTLEIQRTEQGDSAMYLCASSLDVTPTGEQYFGPGTRLTVT.

The V call is TRBV7-9, the J call TRBJ2-1; D gene unclear. The CDR3 is 15 amino acids. The ends were cut back, 1 base at V and 0 bases at J, with 7 bases in the middle. Germline V gives CDR1 SEHNR, CDR2 FQNEAQ (reference sequence). The CDR3 DNA is TGTGCCAGCAGCTTAGTGGCTCACTCCTACAATGAGCAGTTCTTC. Encoded protein: CASSLVAHSYNEQFF. Complete variable domain (other parts from reference TRBV7-9 and TRBJ2-1): DTGVSQNPRHKITKRGQNVTFRCDPISEHNRLYWYRQTLGQGPEFLTYFQNEAQLEKSRLLSDRFSAERPKGSFSTLEIQRTEQGDSAMYLCASSLVAHSYNEQFFGPGTRLTVL.

The chain employs TRBV2 and TRBJ1-4; TRBD1 agrees at 7 bases. CDR1 is SNHLY and CDR2 is FYNNEI in the germline V gene. The CDR3 is made up of 15 amino acids. Here the CDR3 reads CGSSFPGQLNEKLFF. The CDR3, as DNA: TGTGGCTCCTCTTTTCCGGGACAGCTTAATGAAAAACTGTTTTTT.

V is TRBV19 and J is TRBJ1-1, with TRBD1 identical over 7 bases. The CDR3 is 15 amino acids. With 0 bases clipped from V and 6 bases from J, the junction kept 7 bases outside the gene matches. The germline CDR1 and CDR2 sequences are LNHDA and SQIVND (reference sequence). The CDR3 sequence: CASSIDQRGPAEAFF. The CDR3 bases are TGTGCCAGTAGTATAGATCAAAGGGGGCCCGCTGAAGCTTTCTTT.

The chain employs TRBV5-4 and TRBJ2-2; 9 bases match TRBD1. The CDR3 totals 15 residues. Germline loops: CDR1 SGHNT, CDR2 YYREEE (reference sequence). V dropped 4 bases and J dropped 4; count of bases not matched to a gene: 5. Here the CDR3 reads CASSPGQGFTGELFF. The CDR3 DNA follows: TGTGCCAGCAGCCCCGGACAGGGGTTCACCGGGGAGCTGTTTTTT. Together with reference TRBV5-4 and TRBJ2-2, the CDR3 gives the full variable domain: ETGVTQSPTHLIKTRGQQVTLRCSSQSGHNTVSWYQQALGQGPQFIFQYYREEENGRGNFPPRFSGLQFPNYSSELNVNALELDDSALYLCASSPGQGFTGELFFGEGSRLTVL.

The V and J genes are TRBV4-2 and TRBJ1-2, with D perhaps TRBD1 (5 bases). Trimming removed 0 bases from V and 7 bases from J, with 15 bases in between. The CDR3 extends over 15 amino acids. The germline gives CDR1 LGHNA, CDR2 YNFKEQ. The CDR3 sequence: CASSQDPGDVIGYTF. In nucleotides, the CDR3 is TGTGCCAGCAGCCAAGACCCGGGGGACGTTATTGGCTACACCTTC.

The V gene is TRBV3-1 (or the pseudogene TRBV3-2), the J gene TRBJ2-1; the match to TRBD1 covers 11 bases. V lost 2 bases to trimming and J lost 5 bases; unmatched junction nucleotides: 2. Germline V gene sequence: CDR1 LGHDT, CDR2 YNNKEL (reference sequence). CDR3 length: 15 residues. The CDR3 nucleotides are TGTGCCAGCAGCCAATGGGACAGGGGGGACAATGAGCAGTTCTTC. Its protein is CASSQWDRGDNEQFF.

The V and J genes are TRBV3-1 (or the pseudogene TRBV3-2) and TRBJ1-2, with TRBD1 identical over 8 bases. Per the germline V gene, CDR1 is LGHDT and CDR2 is YNNKEL (reference sequence). With 3 bases clipped from V and 8 bases from J, the junction kept 8 bases outside the gene matches. The CDR3 consists of 14 residues. CDR3 DNA: TGTGCCAGCAGCCAGAAAGACAGGGGTGGGGGCTACACCTTC. Translating gives CASSQKDRGGGYTF.

The chain uses TRBV19 and TRBJ2-1, with 10 bases fitting TRBD2. Germline CDR1 is LNHDA and CDR2 is SQIVND (reference sequence). The V and J ends lost 2 bases and 4 bases, in that order; junction bases with no gene match: 5. This CDR3 has 16 residues. The CDR3 spells CASSILASGGYNEQFF. CDR3 nucleotide sequence: TGTGCCAGTAGTATATTGGCTAGCGGGGGTTACAATGAGCAGTTCTTC. Together with reference TRBV19 and TRBJ2-1, the CDR3 gives the full variable domain: DGGITQSPKYLFRKEGQNVTLSCEQNLNHDAMYWYRQDPGQGLRLIYYSQIVNDFQKGDIAEGYSVSREKKESFPLTVTSAQKNPTAFYLCASSILASGGYNEQFFGPGTRLTVL.

V usage is TRBV11-2 and J usage is TRBJ1-6, with a tentative D call TRBD1 (6 bases). The CDR3 has 14 residues. Germline CDR1 is SGHAT and CDR2 is FQNNGV. Deletions cut 4 bases from V and 7 bases from J, with 11 bases between. The CDR3 spells CASSSGTSNSPLHF. The CDR3 DNA follows: TGTGCCAGCAGCTCCGGGACATCAAATTCACCCCTCCACTTT.

The V gene is TRBV4-1, the J gene TRBJ1-2; 7 nucleotides line up with TRBD1. J was trimmed by 4 bases and V by 4 bases; bases with no gene match: 9. Germline CDR1 and CDR2: MGHRA and YSYEKL. This CDR3 is built from 15 residues. The CDR3 is CASSPQGQAIYGYTF. In DNA form, the CDR3 reads TGCGCCAGCAGCCCCCAAGGACAGGCTATCTATGGCTACACCTTC.

V usage is TRBV30 and J usage is TRBJ1-5; the D gene is possibly TRBD1 (5 bases). In germline, CDR1 is GTSNPN, CDR2 SVGIG (reference sequence). This CDR3 spans 12 amino acids. Trimming cost V 3 bases and J 5 bases, with 8 bases left between them. The CDR3 region has the DNA TGTGCCTGGAGCAAGGGGTATCAGCCCCAGCATTTT. It translates to CAWSKGYQPQHF.

The V gene is TRBV10-1, the J gene TRBJ2-2; tentatively, D is TRBD1 (6 bases). CDR3 length: 13 residues. CDR1 is WNHNN, CDR2 SYGVQD, per germline (reference sequence). V was clipped by 6 bases and J by 7 bases, with 12 bases between them. The CDR3 DNA reads as TGCGCCAGCAGAAGGGGGATTGACGGGGAGCTGTTTTTT. This translates into CASRRGIDGELFF.

The V gene is TRBV5-1, the J gene TRBJ2-2; 9 bases agree with TRBD1. Per germline, CDR1 SGHRS and CDR2 YFSETQ. CDR3 length equals 15 residues. Trimming cost V 7 bases and J 6 bases; bases outside gene matches: 10. CDR3: CASYTGGANPGELFF. The CDR3 region has the DNA TGCGCCAGCTACACAGGGGGCGCGAATCCCGGGGAGCTGTTTTTT.

The chain recombines TRBV7-2 with TRBJ2-7, with 11 bases matching TRBD2. After removal of 5 bases from V and 3 bases from J, the junction contained 6 bases not matched to a gene. Germline CDR1 is SGHTA and CDR2 is FQGNSA. The CDR3 totals 15 residues. CDR3 nucleotide sequence: TGTGCCAGCAGCCCCGCGCTAGCGGGGGGCTACGAGCAGTACTTC. Amino acids: CASSPALAGGYEQYF. The variable domain in full, with the rest retrieved from reference TRBV7-2 and TRBJ2-7, is GAGVSQSPSNKVTEKGKDVELRCDPISGHTALYWYRQSLGQGLEFLIYFQGNSAPDKSGLPSDRFSAERTGGSVSTLTIQRTQQEDSAVYLCASSPALAGGYEQYFGPGTRLTVT.

The gene calls are TRBV3-1 (or the pseudogene TRBV3-2) and TRBJ1-5; D not resolved. Trimming cost V 1 base and J 1 base, with 5 bases left between them. The V gene's germline CDR1 is LGHDT and CDR2 YNNKEL (reference sequence). This CDR3 comprises 14 residues. The CDR3 DNA follows: TGTGCCAGCAGCCAAGGAGGGAGCAATCAGCCCCAGCATTTT. It codes for CASSQGGSNQPQHF.

V gene TRBV7-2 combines with J gene TRBJ1-1; tentatively, D is TRBD1 (5 bases). The germline CDR1 and CDR2 sequences are SGHTA and FQGNSA. The germline V and J ends were trimmed by 4 bases and 4 bases, with 13 bases remaining between them. This CDR3 contains 14 residues. The chain's CDR3 is CASSSLVGLTEAFF. The CDR3 coding sequence is TGTGCCAGCAGCTCCCTCGTGGGGCTCACTGAAGCTTTCTTT.